The clone carrying this T cell receptor beta chain was counted a single time. The sample belongs to a study of tumour-infiltrating T cells in Burkitt lymphoma. Study-wide background: Repertoire clonality predicted overall and progression-free survival.

Produced via immunoSEQ multiplex PCR; TCRdb's table is partial and in-frame only. The sample shows about 7,100 clones, over 60% of them seen only once. With V trimmed by 1 base and J by 3 bases, 4 bases remained unmatched. The CDR3 loop spans 16 amino acids. Per germline, CDR1 SEHNR and CDR2 FQNEAQ (reference sequence). The sequenced sample consisted of tumor tissue. The origin of this receptor is a human donor with diffuse large B-cell lymphoma. V and J are TRBV7-9 and TRBJ2-2; 8 bases match TRBD1. In DNA, the CDR3 is TGTGCCAGCAGCTTAGGGACAGGGTTTTACACCGGGGAGCTGTTTTTT. Amino acid sequence: CASSLGTGFYTGELFF. The full variable domain, in which reference TRBV7-9 and TRBJ2-2 provide the parts outside the CDR3, is DTGVSQNPRHKITKRGQNVTFRCDPISEHNRLYWYRQTLGQGPEFLTYFQNEAQLEKSRLLSDRFSAERPKGSFSTLEIQRTEQGDSAMYLCASSLGTGFYTGELFFGEGSRLTVL.